Included here is one TCR beta chain sequence, with context. The antigen is undetermined. The PCR ran on 60 Vbeta and 13 Jbeta primers. The method was immunoSEQ multiplex PCR; TCRdb's version includes in-frame clones alone and lacks a portion of them. The sample lists more than 80,000 clones, about four fifths occurring once. The CDR3 covers 14 residues. V shed 4 bases and J 8 bases; nucleotides not matched to a gene: 4. Germline V CDR1 and CDR2: SGHAT, FQDESV (reference sequence). This sample was taken from a study of cytomegalovirus exposure and HLA in healthy donors. Study findings and constraints: Presence/absence analyses rested on an assumption that sequencing depth was roughly uniform across donors. A few V segments could not be told apart, such as TRBV6-2 and TRBV6-3, and were left out. As immune exposure information, only CMV serostatus was available.

Sequenced material: PBMCs. The chain joins TRBV11-1 to TRBJ1-6; 8 nucleotides match TRBD1. The receptor was isolated from a man in his fifties or sixties in good health and CMV-seronegative. In nucleotides, the CDR3 is TGTGCCAGCAGCTCCGGGACAGGAGATTCACCCCTCCACTTT. Amino acids: CASSSGTGDSPLHF.